The 15 T cell receptor beta chains below come from one sample, sequenced in a study of CD8+CD57+ T cells in acquired aplastic anemia. Researchers used genomic DNA as the template to profile TCR beta VDJ and CDR3. Each CDR3 protein is one row after TCRdb ran MiXCR on the reads. The data contain approximately 170,000 distinct CDR3 sequences, around half of them seen just once; the ten biggest clones take up 3.2%. The authors sequenced patients whose flow cytometry had shown CD8+CD57+ cell expansion. Sequenced material: sorted CD4+, CD8+, or CD8+CD57+ T cells (not recorded which) from PBMCs. These receptor sequences come from a human donor with aplastic anemia.

This clonotype was counted ten times or more. This chain links TRBV28 with TRBJ1-2; D gene uncertain. The germline gives CDR1 MDHEN, CDR2 SYDVKM. CDR3 length: 11 amino acids. V lost 5 bases, J lost 8 bases, and 9 bases lay in between. This CDR3 is CASSPAEGYTF. CDR3 nucleotides: TGTGCCAGCAGTCCGGCGGAAGGCTACACCTTC.

This clonotype was seen a few times. The chain links TRBV6-2 or TRBV6-3 to TRBJ2-1; D gene unclear. The CDR3 length is 13 residues. Between the trimmed V and J ends, which lost 0 bases and 12 bases, there was a span of 12 bases. Germline V lookup: CDR1 MNHEY, CDR2 SVGEGT. The CDR3 region has the DNA TGTGCCAGCAGTTACTCGGGTTCCGGGCTGCAGTTCTTC. This codes for CASSYSGSGLQFF.

This clonotype was seen more than once but under ten times. The chain uses TRBV5-6 and TRBJ2-5, with a possible D match to TRBD1 (6 bases). Germline V lookup: CDR1 SGHDT, CDR2 YYEEEE. CDR3 length: 15 residues. Deletions cut 2 bases from V and 4 bases from J, with 15 bases between. The CDR3, as DNA: TGTGCCAGCAGCTTTCCAGGGGCGCGTGGAGAGACCCAGTACTTC. Protein product: CASSFPGARGETQYF. Looking up the rest from reference TRBV5-6 and TRBJ2-5 gives the full variable domain: DAGVTQSPTHLIKTRGQQVTLRCSPKSGHDTVSWYQQALGQGPQFIFQYYEEEERQRGNFPDRFSGHQFPNYSSELNVNALLLGDSALYLCASSFPGARGETQYFGPGTRLLVL.

This clonotype was seen a few times. A much more abundant neighbour one base away suggests this may be a read error. V and J are TRBV9 and TRBJ2-2; tentative D call: TRBD1 (5 bases). The CDR3 runs 14 residues. Germline V gene data show CDR1 as SGDLS and CDR2 as YYNGEE. V shed 6 bases and J shed 6 bases, with 15 bases lying between them. CDR3 region: CASTDAGHAGELFF. The CDR3 DNA sequence: TGTGCCAGCACCGACGCAGGGCACGCCGGGGAGCTGTTTTTT.

The sample holds a few counts of this clonotype. V and J are TRBV3-1 and TRBJ1-1, with D perhaps matching TRBD1 (5 bases). Germline CDR1 and CDR2: LGHDT and YNNKEL (reference sequence). Trimming shortened V by 4 bases and J by 4 bases, and 13 bases separated the two germline ends. This CDR3 comprises 14 residues. CDR3 in amino acids: CASSPPRDSTEAFF. The CDR3 coding sequence is TGTGCCAGCAGCCCCCCCCGTGACAGCACTGAAGCTTTCTTT.

This chain joins TRBV7-6 and TRBJ1-5, with D possibly being TRBD1 (5 bases). The germline V gene has CDR1 SGHVS and CDR2 FNYEAQ. Trimming shortened V by 8 bases and J by 0 bases, and 14 bases separated the two germline ends. CDR3 length equals 15 residues. CDR3 sequence reads: CASSLGHNSNQPQHF. Written as DNA, the CDR3 is TGTGCCAGCTCACTCGGACATAATAGCAATCAGCCCCAGCATTTT.

This clonotype was observed many times. This rearrangement joins TRBV7-6 to TRBJ2-1; no reliable D call. The V gene lost 5 bases and the J gene lost 6 bases, with 17 bases spanning the gap. Per the germline V gene, CDR1 is SGHVS and CDR2 is FNYEAQ. The CDR3 is made up of 15 amino acids. The CDR3 DNA follows: TGTGCCAGCAGCCCATCGGACCTGGGTGTCAATGAGCAGTTCTTC. It specifies CASSPSDLGVNEQFF.

This clonotype appeared a few times. V gene TRBV10-3 combines with J gene TRBJ2-7; 9 bases fit TRBD1. With 4 bases clipped from V and 3 bases from J, the junction kept 4 bases outside the gene matches. There are 14 residues in the CDR3. Germline-derived CDR1 and CDR2 are ENHRY and SYGVKD. CDR3 coding DNA: TGTGCCATCAGTGGGGGACAGGGTTACTACGAGCAGTACTTC. Translating gives CAISGGQGYYEQYF.

CDR3 sequence (DNA): TGTGCCACCAGTCAGGGGGGCGGCCGCACAGATACGCAGTATTTT. Protein: CATSQGGGRTDTQYF. The chain employs TRBV15 and TRBJ2-3; D may be TRBD1 (7 bases). Trimming took 6 bases from V and 1 from J, leaving 14 bases between them. The V gene's germline CDR1 is LNHNV and CDR2 YYDKDF (reference sequence). CDR3 size: 15 residues.

This clonotype was detected only a few times. One base away lies a much larger clone, so this may be a sequencing read error. J is TRBJ2-7 and V is TRBV5-6; 8 bases are a match to TRBD2. Germline assignment: CDR1 SGHDT and CDR2 YYEEEE. The junction had 5 bases not matched to a gene; V was cut back by 1 base and J by 2 bases. The CDR3 sequence is 15 residues long. The CDR3 DNA reads TGTGCCAGCAGCTTGTTGGACGGGGGGGCCTACGAGCAGTACGTC. Translated: CASSLLDGGAYEQYV.

In its sample, this clonotype was seen many times. The rearrangement joins TRBV19 to TRBJ1-2, with 10 positions matching TRBD1. Per the germline V gene, CDR1 is LNHDA and CDR2 is SQIVND (reference sequence). The CDR3 runs to 14 residues. The ends lost 8 bases at V and 2 bases at J; junction bases unmatched: 5. CDR3 loop: CASLGGQGNYGYTF. CDR3 bases: TGTGCCAGTCTGGGGGGACAGGGGAACTATGGCTACACCTTC. Full variable domain (outside the CDR3, taken from reference TRBV19 and TRBJ1-2): DGGITQSPKYLFRKEGQNVTLSCEQNLNHDAMYWYRQDPGQGLRLIYYSQIVNDFQKGDIAEGYSVSREKKESFPLTVTSAQKNPTAFYLCASLGGQGNYGYTFGSGTRLTVV.

There are a few counts of this clonotype. The DNA of the CDR3 is TGTGCCATTAGTACAGGGCCACGTTCACCCCTCCACTTT. The encoded protein is CAISTGPRSPLHF. The chain couples TRBV10-3 to TRBJ1-6, with D tentatively TRBD1 (6 bases). Per the germline V gene, CDR1 is ENHRY and CDR2 is SYGVKD. V lost 9 bases to trimming and J lost 9 bases, with 15 bases between them. CDR3 size: 13 residues.

The sample holds many counts of this clonotype. The chain has TRBV20-1 and TRBJ1-2; possible D gene TRBD1, 5 bases. The CDR3 covers 16 residues. Germline V gene sequence: CDR1 DFQATT, CDR2 SNEGSKA (reference sequence). Trimming pared 0 bases from V and 2 bases from J, leaving 16 bases between. The CDR3 sequence is CSARDGAVSINYGYTF. The CDR3 DNA is TGCAGTGCTAGAGATGGGGCAGTCTCCATCAACTATGGCTACACCTTC.

The chain's CDR3 is CASSQVWGRGTEAFF. CDR3 bases: TGTGCCAGCAGCCAAGTTTGGGGACGCGGGACTGAAGCTTTCTTT. This chain connects TRBV3-1 to TRBJ1-1, with D possibly matching TRBD1 (5 bases). The germline V and J ends were trimmed by 1 base and 5 bases, with 14 bases remaining between them. Germline V CDR1 and CDR2: LGHDT, YNNKEL (reference sequence). CDR3 length: 15 residues.

This clonotype was counted at least ten times. The chain has TRBV25-1 and TRBJ2-1; the D gene is possibly TRBD2 (5 bases). V was cut by 2 bases and J by 8 bases, with 13 bases left in between. Germline V lookup: CDR1 MGHDK, CDR2 SYGVNS. The CDR3 totals 14 residues. The CDR3 nucleotides read TGTGCCAGCAGTGAAAGCCTAGCAAGCCATGAGCAGTTCTTC. Translated: CASSESLASHEQFF.